This T cell receptor beta chain was sequenced in a study of shared clonotypes between healthy human individuals. In the original workflow: Junction-only immunoSEQ sequences carried no quality scores, so filtering differed. Sequencing used immunoSEQ multiplex PCR; TCRdb keeps in-frame clones, though not all of them. V and J calls and clone size are those listed in that table; D and trimming were worked out from the DNA. The data contain about 600,000 clones, around 97% of them seen just once; the ten biggest clones take up 0.057%. What was sequenced was naive CD4+ T cells sorted from blood. Stated subset: CD45RA+ positively selected. The origin of this receptor is a woman aged 25-40 years in good health.

DNA of the CDR3: TGTGCCAGCAGGACGCCGGGACCCTCCGGGGAGGGTACGCAGTATTTT. Its translation is CASRTPGPSGEGTQYF. The chain carries TRBV28 and TRBJ2-3, with 7 bases aligning to TRBD2. Germline lookup yields CDR1 MDHEN and CDR2 SYDVKM. The CDR3 extends over 16 amino acids. The J segment lost 8 bases and the V segment lost 6 bases, leaving 17 bases of the junction unmatched.